This T cell receptor (beta chain) appears in the sequencing data of a study of blood T cell repertoires in COVID-19. Study-level background: Spain, Italy and the United States supplied samples that represented acute and convalescent COVID-19.

The CDR3 covers 13 residues. The germline V gene encodes CDR1 MDHEN and CDR2 SYDVKM. V was clipped by 6 bases and J by 4 bases; unmatched bases: 4. The repertoire was sequenced with immunoSEQ multiplex PCR; TCRdb's copy has only in-frame clones and lacks some. The sample contains approximately 380,000 clones, approximately 89% of which appear only once. Enrolled through a virtual design, the participants were between roughly 18 and 95 years of age and came from around 25 US areas. Cohort assignment relied on participant-reported clinical history. This rearrangement joins TRBV28 to TRBJ1-2, with 8 bases identical to TRBD1. Sequences were obtained from PBMCs or T cells enriched from blood (not recorded which). The TCR comes from a woman between 40 and 50 years old who had been exposed to COVID-19. The CDR3 region has the DNA TGTGCCAGCAGGGACAGGGATCCCTATGGCTACACCTTC. Amino acids: CASRDRDPYGYTF.